One sample yielded the 16 T cell receptor beta chains listed below, sequenced in a study of beta chain features in type 1 diabetes. Every bit of the isolated RNA underwent reverse transcription, so sequencing read expressed TCRB transcripts. The data were produced by immunoSEQ multiplex PCR, yet TCRdb's version contains in-frame clones alone and is incomplete. The table records under 900,000 clones, 15% to 20% of them present only once. The specimen sequenced was naive CD4+ T cells from blood. The receptors stem from a woman aged 18-29 years in good health.

This clone was observed a few times. The V and J genes are TRBV10-3 and TRBJ2-7; 9 bases are a match to TRBD2. In germline, CDR1 is ENHRY, CDR2 SYGVKD. This CDR3 region has 15 residues. With 8 bases clipped from V and 0 bases from J, the junction kept 8 bases outside the gene matches. The CDR3 here is CAIRMRTSVSYEQYF. The CDR3 nucleotides are TGTGCCATCCGAATGAGGACTAGCGTCTCCTACGAGCAGTACTTC.

This clone was seen a few times. The chain carries TRBV9 and TRBJ2-3, with TRBD2 as a possible D gene (6 bases). V was pared by 0 bases and J by 2 bases, with 10 bases between. CDR1 and CDR2 from the germline V gene are SGDLS and YYNGEE. CDR3 size: 15 residues. CDR3 protein: CASSVAVLATDTQYF. The CDR3 DNA reads TGTGCCAGCAGCGTAGCCGTACTAGCCACAGATACGCAGTATTTT.

The chain recombines TRBV5-1 with TRBJ2-3, with a tentative D call TRBD1 (5 bases). Trimming cost V 1 base and J 2 bases, with 11 bases left between them. Per germline, CDR1 SGHRS and CDR2 YFSETQ. This CDR3 spans 15 amino acids. CDR3 DNA: TGCGCCAGCAGCTTGAACAGGCAATCCACAGATACGCAGTATTTT. It encodes CASSLNRQSTDTQYF.

This clone was seen more than once but under ten times. The chain links TRBV18 to TRBJ1-4, with D perhaps matching TRBD1 (5 bases). Looked up from germline, CDR1 is KGHSH and CDR2 is LQKENI. V shed 6 bases and J shed 7 bases, with 15 bases lying between them. CDR3 size: 14 residues. The CDR3: CASSQGVLAEKLFF. The CDR3 DNA reads as TGTGCCAGCTCCCAAGGGGTGTTGGCTGAAAAACTGTTTTTT.

This clone was found a few times. V is TRBV29-1 and J is TRBJ2-7; possibly TRBD2 for D (8 bases). CDR3 length: 15 residues. V lost 6 bases and J 2 bases, leaving 20 bases between the germline ends. The germline CDR1 and CDR2 sequences are SQVTM and ANQGSEA. CDR3 protein: CSVRGMGGRTYEQYF. The CDR3 region has the DNA TGCAGCGTCAGGGGGATGGGCGGGAGGACCTACGAGCAGTACTTC.

This chain joins TRBV9 and TRBJ2-1; D possibly corresponds to TRBD2 (6 bases). This CDR3 has 16 amino acids. Trimming pared 2 bases from V and 7 bases from J, leaving 19 bases between. Germline-derived CDR1 and CDR2 are SGDLS and YYNGEE. The CDR3 region has the DNA TGTGCCAGCAGCGTCGCCGGGACTCCTCCCCCGAATGAGCAGTTCTTC. This encodes CASSVAGTPPPNEQFF.

This sequence joins TRBV27 and TRBJ2-1; no clear D gene. This CDR3 contains 14 residues. The V end lost 4 bases, the J end lost 15 bases, and 22 bases lay between the germline ends. CDR1 and CDR2 from the germline V gene are MNHEY and SMNVEV (reference sequence). The CDR3 loop reads CASSWIRAGSRPFF. For the CDR3, the DNA is TGTGCCAGCAGTTGGATCCGAGCCGGGTCGAGGCCGTTCTTC.

This clone appeared a few times. The chain joins TRBV19 to TRBJ2-4, with 11 bases identical to TRBD2. Per germline, CDR1 LNHDA and CDR2 SQIVND (reference sequence). Trimming took 3 bases from V and 2 from J; bases not matched to a gene: 3. CDR3 length equals 16 residues. CDR3: CASSMASGGTKNIQYF. CDR3 bases: TGTGCCAGTAGTATGGCTAGCGGGGGGACCAAAAACATTCAGTACTTC.

On this clone itself: A much larger clonotype is one base distant, so this may be a read error. The genes are TRBV14 and TRBJ1-1; D unclear. The CDR3 has 14 amino acids. Per germline, CDR1 SGHDN and CDR2 FVKESK. The CDR3 region is CASSLHRAGTEASF. The CDR3 bases are TGTGCCAGCAGCCTCCATCGGGCAGGAACTGAAGCTTCCTTT.

The chain combines TRBV5-1 with TRBJ1-5; D call uncertain. V was cut by 0 bases and J by 2 bases, with 18 bases left in between. The CDR3 has 18 residues. CDR1 and CDR2 from the germline V gene are SGHRS and YFSETQ. CDR3 sequence reads: CASSLAPSGFWGNQPQHF. In nucleotides, the CDR3 is TGCGCCAGCAGCTTGGCCCCTTCGGGGTTTTGGGGCAATCAGCCCCAGCATTTT.

This clone has more than one count but fewer than ten. Within the sample, other DNA sequences also encode this same CDR3. V and J are TRBV2 and TRBJ2-7; 8 bases are shared with TRBD1. The CDR3 loop spans 12 amino acids. The V segment lost 4 bases and the J segment 6 bases; nucleotides outside the gene matches: 2. From germline, CDR1 is SNHLY and CDR2 FYNNEI. DNA of the CDR3: TGTGCCAGCAGTGGTACAGGGGGCGAGCAGTACTTC. As protein: CASSGTGGEQYF.

This clone was counted between two and nine times. The chain is built from TRBV10-3 and TRBJ1-3, with 8 bases matching TRBD1. The germline gives CDR1 ENHRY, CDR2 SYGVKD. CDR3 length: 16 residues. The V segment lost 4 bases and the J segment 0 bases; nucleotides outside the gene matches: 5. The CDR3 DNA is TGTGCCATCAGTGGGACAGGGCCGTTCTCTGGAAACACCATATATTTT. Encoded protein: CAISGTGPFSGNTIYF.

This chain links TRBV5-1 with TRBJ2-7; 7 nucleotides match TRBD2. The trim removed 0 bases at V and 1 base at J, leaving 7 bases unmatched. This CDR3 spans 16 amino acids. Germline CDR1 is SGHRS and CDR2 is YFSETQ. In nucleotides, the CDR3 is TGCGCCAGCAGCTTGGCTGGCGGGAGTATATCCTACGAGCAGTACTTC. Translation gives CASSLAGGSISYEQYF.

The chain is built from TRBV7-9 and TRBJ1-5; perhaps TRBD1 as D (5 bases). The ends were cut back, 8 bases at V and 2 bases at J, with 16 bases in the middle. Germline V gene sequence: CDR1 SEHNR, CDR2 FQNEAQ (reference sequence). The CDR3 extends over 15 amino acids. The CDR3 DNA reads TGTGCCAGCTCGGACGGTCCGGGGGGCAATCAGCCCCAGCATTTT. This translates into CASSDGPGGNQPQHF.

This chain connects TRBV29-1 to TRBJ2-7; TRBD2 is a possible D gene (6 bases). Trimming cost V 0 bases and J 2 bases, with 8 bases left between them. This CDR3 is built from 13 residues. Germline loops: CDR1 SQVTM, CDR2 ANQGSEA. The CDR3 coding sequence is TGCAGCGTTGAAGAGGGGGGTACCTACGAGCAGTACTTC. Translation gives CSVEEGGTYEQYF.

This clone was seen a few times. The chain couples TRBV18 to TRBJ1-2; D is unclear. The CDR3 is 15 residues long. The V gene's germline CDR1 is KGHSH and CDR2 LQKENI. The ends were cut back, 6 bases at V and 2 bases at J, with 16 bases in the middle. The CDR3 region is CASSFAGQSNYGYTF. As DNA, the CDR3 is TGTGCCAGCTCCTTCGCCGGGCAGTCCAACTATGGCTACACCTTC.